The 8 T cell receptor beta chains listed next were all sequenced from one sample in a study of T cell responses to AZD1222 COVID-19 vaccine (dated by TCRdb to the early 2020s). Library creation used the immunoSEQ multiplex PCR assay. Drawn from immuneACCESS, this table holds only the in-frame rearrangements with V and J called that TCRdb kept. Clones are partly lost; checked studies trace under half to an unresolved V gene and leave the rest unexplained. The sample has 110,000 to 150,000 clones on record, 89% of them singletons. Approximately 4.5% of the sample comes from the top ten. The time point tag for this specimen amounts to: baseline before first vaccination. The sequencing used peripheral blood, collected on day 0 of AZD1222 vaccination. All receptors come from an adult in good health.

The rearrangement links TRBV19 to TRBJ1-5; D uncertain. V was clipped by 3 bases and J by 2 bases, with 11 bases between them. Germline assignment: CDR1 LNHDA and CDR2 SQIVND (reference sequence). The CDR3 sequence is 15 residues long. CDR3 bases: TGTGCCAGTAGTATTTGGGGTGGGGGCAATCAGCCCCAGCATTTT. Its protein product is CASSIWGGGNQPQHF. The entire variable domain, with the rest obtained from reference TRBV19 and TRBJ1-5, is as follows: DGGITQSPKYLFRKEGQNVTLSCEQNLNHDAMYWYRQDPGQGLRLIYYSQIVNDFQKGDIAEGYSVSREKKESFPLTVTSAQKNPTAFYLCASSIWGGGNQPQHFGDGTRLSIL.

The V and J genes are TRBV7-2 and TRBJ1-1; D call uncertain. Looked up from germline, CDR1 is SGHTA and CDR2 is FQGNSA. The V and J ends lost 6 bases and 4 bases respectively, with 12 bases between them. CDR3 length: 13 amino acids. The CDR3 DNA reads TGTGCCAGCAGATCTGAAGTGGGCACTGAAGCTTTCTTT. Protein sequence: CASRSEVGTEAFF.

V and J are TRBV27 and TRBJ1-2; a weak D match, TRBD1 (6 bases). The ends were cut back, 6 bases at V and 5 bases at J, with 10 bases in the middle. The CDR3 is made up of 12 amino acids. Germline CDR1 and CDR2: MNHEY and SMNVEV (reference sequence). The CDR3 sequence: CASSRGGYGYTF. CDR3 nucleotides: TGTGCCAGCAGCAGGGGAGGATATGGCTACACCTTC.

The chain uses TRBV27 and TRBJ2-2; possibly TRBD1 for D (6 bases). CDR3 size: 15 residues. Germline CDR1 MNHEY, CDR2 SMNVEV (reference sequence). V lost 3 bases, J lost 5 bases, and 13 bases lay in between. The CDR3 sequence is CASSLGQGTTGELFF. CDR3 bases: TGTGCCAGCAGTTTGGGCCAGGGGACGACCGGGGAGCTGTTTTTT.

The rearrangement links TRBV2 to TRBJ1-2, with D maybe TRBD1 (5 bases). Germline V lookup: CDR1 SNHLY, CDR2 FYNNEI. CDR3 length: 12 residues. Trimming pared 6 bases from V and 1 base from J, leaving 6 bases between. Here the CDR3 DNA reads TGTGCCAGCAGCAGGGTTAACTATGGCTACACCTTC. Residues: CASSRVNYGYTF.

This chain uses TRBV11-3 with TRBJ2-1; 7 bases match TRBD2. CDR3 length: 16 amino acids. CDR1 and CDR2 (germline): SGHNT, YENEEA. After removal of 4 bases from V and 0 bases from J, the junction contained 6 bases not matched to a gene. The CDR3 region is CASSSPGGGSYNEQFF. The CDR3 DNA sequence: TGTGCCAGCAGCTCCCCCGGCGGGGGCTCCTACAATGAGCAGTTCTTC. Drawing the rest from reference TRBV11-3 and TRBJ2-1, the complete variable domain is EAGVVQSPRYKIIEKKQPVAFWCNPISGHNTLYWYLQNLGQGPELLIRYENEEAVDDSQLPKDRFSAERLKGVDSTLKIQPAELGDSAVYLCASSSPGGGSYNEQFFGPGTRLTVL.

This chain uses TRBV28 with TRBJ1-1; weak D call: TRBD1 (5 bases). The CDR3 has 17 amino acids. V was cut by 1 base and J by 1 base, with 16 bases left in between. Germline values: CDR1 MDHEN, CDR2 SYDVKM. The CDR3 protein is CASSLFGGWARNTEAFF. As DNA, the CDR3 is TGTGCCAGCAGTTTATTTGGGGGGTGGGCAAGGAACACTGAAGCTTTCTTT.

The chain employs TRBV18 and TRBJ1-3; D uncertain. Germline CDR1 reads KGHSH; CDR2 reads LQKENI. Trimming removed 0 bases from V and 4 bases from J, with 7 bases in between. The CDR3 is 14 amino acids. The CDR3 sequence is CASSPPRPGNTIYF. CDR3 DNA sequence: TGTGCCAGCTCACCACCGCGGCCAGGAAACACCATATATTTT.